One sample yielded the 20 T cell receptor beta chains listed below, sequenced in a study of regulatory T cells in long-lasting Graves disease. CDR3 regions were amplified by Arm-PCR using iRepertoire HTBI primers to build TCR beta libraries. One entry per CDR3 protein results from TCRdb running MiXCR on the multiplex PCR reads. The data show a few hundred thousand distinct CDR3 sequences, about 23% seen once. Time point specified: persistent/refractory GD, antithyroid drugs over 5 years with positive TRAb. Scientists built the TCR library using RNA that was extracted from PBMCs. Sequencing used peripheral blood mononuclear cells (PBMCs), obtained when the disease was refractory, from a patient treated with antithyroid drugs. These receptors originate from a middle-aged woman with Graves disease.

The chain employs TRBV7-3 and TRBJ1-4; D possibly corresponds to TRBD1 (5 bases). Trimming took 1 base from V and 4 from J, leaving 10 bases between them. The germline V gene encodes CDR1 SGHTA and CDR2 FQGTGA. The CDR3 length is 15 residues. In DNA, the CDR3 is TGTGCCAGCAGCTTAATGCCAGGGCTTAATGAAAAACTGTTTTTT. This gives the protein CASSLMPGLNEKLFF.

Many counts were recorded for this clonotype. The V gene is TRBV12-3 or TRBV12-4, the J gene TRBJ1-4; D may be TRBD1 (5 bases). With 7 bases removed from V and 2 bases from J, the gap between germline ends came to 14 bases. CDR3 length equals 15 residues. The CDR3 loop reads CASKRGRRTNEKLFF. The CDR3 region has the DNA TGTGCCAGCAAACGGGGACGGAGGACTAATGAAAAACTGTTTTTT.

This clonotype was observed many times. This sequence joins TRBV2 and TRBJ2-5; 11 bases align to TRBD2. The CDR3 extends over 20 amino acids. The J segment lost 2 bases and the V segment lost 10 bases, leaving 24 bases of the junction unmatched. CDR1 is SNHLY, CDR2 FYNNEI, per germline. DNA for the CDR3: TGTGCCACCCTAGCTTTTGGGACTAGCGGAACTCCCCGGTATCAAGAGACCCAGTACTTC. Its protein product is CATLAFGTSGTPRYQETQYF.

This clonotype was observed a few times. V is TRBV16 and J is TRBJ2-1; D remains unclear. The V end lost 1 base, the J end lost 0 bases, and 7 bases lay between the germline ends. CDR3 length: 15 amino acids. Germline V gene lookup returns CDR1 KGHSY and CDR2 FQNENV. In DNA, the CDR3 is TGTGCCAGCAGCCAATTCTCGGTCTCCTACAATGAGCAGTTCTTC. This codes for CASSQFSVSYNEQFF.

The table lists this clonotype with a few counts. The CDR3 sequence is CASSESSGQGSGGTIYF. CDR3 DNA: TGTGCCAGCAGTGAATCAAGTGGGCAGGGCTCCGGAGGGACCATATATTTT. This sequence joins TRBV6-1 and TRBJ1-3; D perhaps matches TRBD1 (5 bases). Germline V gene lookup returns CDR1 MNHNS and CDR2 SASEGT. This CDR3 region has 17 residues. Deletions cut 2 bases from V and 10 bases from J, with 24 bases between.

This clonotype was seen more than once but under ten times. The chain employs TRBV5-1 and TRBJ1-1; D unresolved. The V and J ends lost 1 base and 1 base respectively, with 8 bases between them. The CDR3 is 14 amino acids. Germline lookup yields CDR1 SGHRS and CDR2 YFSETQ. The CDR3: CASSLTHSNTEAFF. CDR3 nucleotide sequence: TGCGCCAGCAGCTTGACTCACTCGAACACTGAAGCTTTCTTT.

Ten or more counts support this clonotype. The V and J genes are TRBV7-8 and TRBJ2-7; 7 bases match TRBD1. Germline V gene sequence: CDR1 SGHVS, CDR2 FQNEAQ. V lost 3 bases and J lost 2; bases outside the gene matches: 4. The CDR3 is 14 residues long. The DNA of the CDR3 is TGTGCCAGCAGCTTTTACCAGGGGGCCTACGAGCAGTACTTC. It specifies CASSFYQGAYEQYF.

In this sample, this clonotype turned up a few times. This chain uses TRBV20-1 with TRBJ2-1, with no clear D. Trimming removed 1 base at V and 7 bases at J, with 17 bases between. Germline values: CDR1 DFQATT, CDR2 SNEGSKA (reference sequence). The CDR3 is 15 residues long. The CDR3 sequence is CSARAVVIFGNEQFF. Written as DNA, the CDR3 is TGCAGTGCTAGAGCGGTAGTAATCTTTGGGAATGAGCAGTTCTTC.

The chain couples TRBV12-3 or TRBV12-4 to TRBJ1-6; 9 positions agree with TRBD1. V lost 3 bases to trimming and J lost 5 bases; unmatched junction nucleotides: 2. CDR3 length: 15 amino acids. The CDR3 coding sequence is TGTGCCAGCAGTTTGGGACAGGGTAATAATTCACCCCTCCACTTT. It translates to CASSLGQGNNSPLHF.

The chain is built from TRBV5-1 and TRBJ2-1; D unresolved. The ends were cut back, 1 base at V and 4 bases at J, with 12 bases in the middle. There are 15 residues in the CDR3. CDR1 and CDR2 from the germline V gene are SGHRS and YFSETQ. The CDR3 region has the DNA TGCGCCAGCAGCTTGTCAGGCAGCCTATACAATGAGCAGTTCTTC. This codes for CASSLSGSLYNEQFF. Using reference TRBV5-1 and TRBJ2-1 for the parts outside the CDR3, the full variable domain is KAGVTQTPRYLIKTRGQQVTLSCSPISGHRSVSWYQQTPGQGLQFLFEYFSETQRNKGNFPGRFSGRQFSNSRSEMNVSTLELGDSALYLCASSLSGSLYNEQFFGPGTRLTVL.

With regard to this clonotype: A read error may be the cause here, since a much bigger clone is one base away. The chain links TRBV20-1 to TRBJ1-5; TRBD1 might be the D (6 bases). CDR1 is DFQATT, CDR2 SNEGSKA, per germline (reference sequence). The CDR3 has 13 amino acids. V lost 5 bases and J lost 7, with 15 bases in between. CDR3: CSAAGQPRQPQHF. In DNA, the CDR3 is TGCAGTGCTGCCGGACAGCCTCGACAGCCCCAGCATTTT.

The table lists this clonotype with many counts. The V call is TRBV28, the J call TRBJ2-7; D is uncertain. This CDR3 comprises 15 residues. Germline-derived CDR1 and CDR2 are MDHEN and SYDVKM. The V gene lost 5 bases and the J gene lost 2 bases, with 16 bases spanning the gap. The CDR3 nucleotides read TGTGCCAGCAGTCCCACAGCATCCCCCCCCTACGAGCAGTACTTC. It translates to CASSPTASPPYEQYF.

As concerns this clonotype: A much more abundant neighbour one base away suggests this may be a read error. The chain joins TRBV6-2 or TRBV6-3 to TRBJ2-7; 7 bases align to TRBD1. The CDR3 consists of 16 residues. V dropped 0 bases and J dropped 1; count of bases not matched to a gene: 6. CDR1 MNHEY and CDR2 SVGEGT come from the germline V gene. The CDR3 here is CASSYSYRGTSYEQYF. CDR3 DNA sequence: TGTGCCAGCAGTTACTCGTACAGGGGCACGTCCTACGAGCAGTACTTC.

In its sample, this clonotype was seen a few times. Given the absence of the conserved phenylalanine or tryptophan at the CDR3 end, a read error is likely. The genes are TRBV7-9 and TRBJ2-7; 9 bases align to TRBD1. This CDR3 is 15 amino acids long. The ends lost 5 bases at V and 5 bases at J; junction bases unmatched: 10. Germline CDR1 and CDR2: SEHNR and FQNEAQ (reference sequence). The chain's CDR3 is CASSHPGTGSHEQYS. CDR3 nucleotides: TGTGCCAGCAGCCATCCCGGGACAGGGAGTCACGAGCAGTACTCC.

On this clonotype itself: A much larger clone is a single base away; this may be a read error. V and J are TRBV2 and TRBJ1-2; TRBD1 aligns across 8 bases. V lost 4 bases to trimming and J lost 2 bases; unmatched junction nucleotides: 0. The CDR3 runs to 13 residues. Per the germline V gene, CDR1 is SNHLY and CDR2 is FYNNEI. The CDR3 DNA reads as TGTGCCAGCAGTGGGACAGGGAACTATGGCTACACCTTC. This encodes CASSGTGNYGYTF.

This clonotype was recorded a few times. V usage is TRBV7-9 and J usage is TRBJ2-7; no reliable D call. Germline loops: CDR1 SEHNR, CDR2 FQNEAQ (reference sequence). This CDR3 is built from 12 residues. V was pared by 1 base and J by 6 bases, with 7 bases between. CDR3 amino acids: CASSLVGPEQYF. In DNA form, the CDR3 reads TGTGCCAGCAGCTTAGTAGGGCCCGAGCAGTACTTC.

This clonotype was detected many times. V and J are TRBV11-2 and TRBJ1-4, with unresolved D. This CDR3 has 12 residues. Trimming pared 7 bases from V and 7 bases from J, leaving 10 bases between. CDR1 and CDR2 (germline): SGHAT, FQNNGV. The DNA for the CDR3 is TGTGCCAGCACCGACATCGCTGAAAAACTGTTTTTT. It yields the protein CASTDIAEKLFF.

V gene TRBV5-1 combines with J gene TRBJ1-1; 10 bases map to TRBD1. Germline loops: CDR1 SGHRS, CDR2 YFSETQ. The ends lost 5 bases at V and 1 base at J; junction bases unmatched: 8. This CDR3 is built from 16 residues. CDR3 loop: CASRRGTGVTNTEAFF. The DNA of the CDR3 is TGCGCCAGCAGGCGGGGGACAGGGGTTACGAACACTGAAGCTTTCTTT.

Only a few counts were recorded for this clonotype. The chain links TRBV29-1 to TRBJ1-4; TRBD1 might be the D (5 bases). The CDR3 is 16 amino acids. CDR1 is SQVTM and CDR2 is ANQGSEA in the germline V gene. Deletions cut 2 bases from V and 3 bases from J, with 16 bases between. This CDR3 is CSVETLAWGANEKLFF. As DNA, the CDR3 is TGCAGCGTTGAAACTTTGGCCTGGGGGGCTAATGAAAAACTGTTTTTT.

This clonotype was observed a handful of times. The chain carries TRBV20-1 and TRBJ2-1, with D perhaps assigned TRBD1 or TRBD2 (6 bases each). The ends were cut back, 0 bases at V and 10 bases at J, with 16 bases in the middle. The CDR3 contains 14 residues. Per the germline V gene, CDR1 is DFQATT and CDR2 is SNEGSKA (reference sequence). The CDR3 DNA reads TGCAGTGCTAGAGATCTGGGGGGCCTCGAAGAGCAGTTCTTC. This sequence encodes CSARDLGGLEEQFF.